These T cell receptor beta chains were read from a single sample in a study of blood T cell repertoires in COVID-19. TCRdb's table, derived via immunoSEQ multiplex PCR, lists solely in-frame clones and lacks some. This sample has over 400,000 clones, with 80% to 90% found just once. Sequenced input: peripheral blood. All receptors derive from a woman aged 25 to 39 with active or convalescent COVID-19. CDR3s include the opening cysteine and the closing phenylalanine or tryptophan. The order of the fields is D gene, clone size, V gene, J gene, CDR3 protein, CDR3 DNA. A D gene is named only where the DNA matches it firmly. Expanded clones get a size class; other rows say once, few or many, or leave the size out.

D gene: .
clone size: .
V gene: TRBV14
J gene: TRBJ2-7
CDR3 protein: CASSQDSVSYEQYF
CDR3 DNA: TGTGCCAGCAGCCAAGATTCGGTCTCCTACGAGCAGTACTTC

D gene: TRBD1
clone size: .
V gene: TRBV3-1/TRBV3-2
J gene: TRBJ2-2
CDR3 protein: CASSQTPGTGDPGELFF
CDR3 DNA: TGTGCCAGCAGCCAAACCCCCGGGACAGGGGATCCCGGGGAGCTGTTTTTT

D gene: .
clone size: .
V gene: TRBV7-2
J gene: TRBJ2-2
CDR3 protein: CASSSQTGLNTGELFF
CDR3 DNA: TGTGCCAGCAGCTCTCAGACAGGTTTGAACACCGGGGAGCTGTTTTTT

D gene: .
clone size: .
V gene: TRBV19
J gene: TRBJ1-1
CDR3 protein: CASSIGGEGTEAFF
CDR3 DNA: TGTGCCAGTAGTATAGGAGGCGAGGGCACTGAAGCTTTCTTT

D gene: .
clone size: .
V gene: TRBV12-3/TRBV12-4
J gene: TRBJ2-7
CDR3 protein: CASSWALGEQYF
CDR3 DNA: TGTGCCAGCAGTTGGGCTCTGGGCGAGCAGTACTTC

D gene: .
clone size: .
V gene: TRBV10-3
J gene: TRBJ1-1
CDR3 protein: CAISQQGDTEAFF
CDR3 DNA: TGTGCCATCAGCCAACAGGGTGACACTGAAGCTTTCTTT

D gene: TRBD1
clone size: .
V gene: TRBV6-1
J gene: TRBJ1-6
CDR3 protein: CASSGTGGSSYNSPLHF
CDR3 DNA: TGTGCCAGCAGTGGTACAGGGGGTAGCTCCTATAATTCACCCCTCCACTTT

D gene: .
clone size: .
V gene: TRBV11-1
J gene: TRBJ1-1
CDR3 protein: CASSLLGRGTEAFF
CDR3 DNA: TGTGCCAGCAGCTTACTGGGGCGAGGAACTGAAGCTTTCTTT

D gene: TRBD2
clone size: .
V gene: TRBV6-5
J gene: TRBJ2-5
CDR3 protein: CASSWGLAGVETQYF
CDR3 DNA: TGTGCCAGCAGCTGGGGACTAGCGGGAGTAGAGACCCAGTACTTC

D gene: TRBD2
clone size: .
V gene: TRBV5-4
J gene: TRBJ2-1
CDR3 protein: CASSSPGTRSTNEQFF
CDR3 DNA: TGTGCCAGCAGCTCACCAGGGACTAGATCTACAAATGAGCAGTTCTTC

D gene: .
clone size: few
V gene: TRBV18
J gene: TRBJ2-5
CDR3 protein: CASSQTLGETQYF
CDR3 DNA: TGTGCCAGCTCGCAAACACTCGGGGAGACCCAGTACTTC

D gene: .
clone size: .
V gene: TRBV10-3
J gene: TRBJ2-7
CDR3 protein: CAITGGLAYEQYF
CDR3 DNA: TGTGCCATCACTGGGGGACTGGCCTACGAGCAGTACTTC

D gene: .
clone size: .
V gene: TRBV29-1
J gene: TRBJ2-5
CDR3 protein: CSVARTNQETQYF
CDR3 DNA: TGCAGCGTAGCAAGGACAAATCAAGAGACCCAGTACTTC

D gene: TRBD2
clone size: .
V gene: TRBV5-1
J gene: TRBJ2-7
CDR3 protein: CASSQYLGLAAYEQYF
CDR3 DNA: TGCGCCAGCAGCCAGTATCTTGGACTAGCGGCTTACGAGCAGTACTTC

D gene: .
clone size: .
V gene: TRBV30
J gene: TRBJ2-4
CDR3 protein: CAWSAASGIQYF
CDR3 DNA: TGTGCCTGGAGTGCTGCCTCGGGCATTCAGTACTTC

D gene: TRBD1
clone size: .
V gene: TRBV19
J gene: TRBJ1-4
CDR3 protein: CASSVQGGKLFF
CDR3 DNA: TGTGCCAGTAGTGTACAGGGGGGGAAACTGTTTTTT

D gene: .
clone size: .
V gene: TRBV5-1
J gene: TRBJ1-4
CDR3 protein: CASSPKLQGFNEKLFF
CDR3 DNA: TGCGCCAGCAGTCCCAAACTGCAGGGCTTTAATGAAAAACTGTTTTTT

D gene: .
clone size: .
V gene: TRBV18
J gene: TRBJ1-1
CDR3 protein: CASSPDSRNTEAFF
CDR3 DNA: TGTGCCAGCTCGCCGGACAGCAGAAACACTGAAGCTTTCTTT

D gene: TRBD2
clone size: .
V gene: TRBV27
J gene: TRBJ2-7
CDR3 protein: CASRGAGGHEQYF
CDR3 DNA: TGTGCCAGCAGAGGAGCGGGGGGGCACGAGCAGTACTTC

D gene: TRBD1
clone size: .
V gene: TRBV2
J gene: TRBJ1-6
CDR3 protein: CASTPGQNNSPLHF
CDR3 DNA: TGTGCCAGCACCCCGGGACAGAACAATTCACCCCTCCACTTT

D gene: .
clone size: .
V gene: TRBV10-2
J gene: TRBJ1-3
CDR3 protein: CASSPSDIAGNTIYF
CDR3 DNA: TGCGCCAGCAGTCCCTCGGACATTGCCGGAAACACCATATATTTT

D gene: .
clone size: .
V gene: TRBV2
J gene: TRBJ2-3
CDR3 protein: CASGQTSLTFTQYF
CDR3 DNA: TGTGCCAGTGGGCAGACTAGTCTCACGTTTACGCAGTATTTT

D gene: .
clone size: .
V gene: TRBV10-1
J gene: TRBJ2-7
CDR3 protein: CASSDSKGKLPGRSYEQYF
CDR3 DNA: TGCGCCAGCAGTGACTCGAAGGGGAAACTCCCTGGTAGATCCTACGAGCAGTACTTC

D gene: .
clone size: .
V gene: TRBV19
J gene: TRBJ1-3
CDR3 protein: CASNEDNSFGNTIYF
CDR3 DNA: TGTGCCAGTAATGAGGACAATTCCTTCGGAAACACCATATATTTT

D gene: TRBD1
clone size: .
V gene: TRBV19
J gene: TRBJ1-1
CDR3 protein: CASSTSGTGHTEAFF
CDR3 DNA: TGTGCCAGTAGTACATCCGGGACAGGGCACACTGAAGCTTTCTTT

D gene: TRBD1
clone size: few
V gene: TRBV3-1/TRBV3-2
J gene: TRBJ1-1
CDR3 protein: CASSQDWAGGLTEAFF
CDR3 DNA: TGTGCCAGCAGCCAAGACTGGGCAGGGGGCTTGACTGAAGCTTTCTTT

D gene: .
clone size: .
V gene: TRBV11-2
J gene: TRBJ1-2
CDR3 protein: CASSHSPGDYGYTF
CDR3 DNA: TGTGCCAGCAGCCATAGTCCGGGGGACTATGGCTACACCTTC

D gene: .
clone size: .
V gene: TRBV6-5
J gene: TRBJ1-6
CDR3 protein: CASSSSSYNSPLHF
CDR3 DNA: TGTGCCAGCAGTTCGAGCTCCTATAATTCACCCCTCCACTTT

D gene: .
clone size: once
V gene: TRBV5-1
J gene: TRBJ2-6
CDR3 protein: CASRSEVAGANVLTF
CDR3 DNA: TGCGCCAGCAGGTCAGAGGTAGCTGGGGCCAACGTCCTGACTTTC

D gene: .
clone size: .
V gene: TRBV19
J gene: TRBJ1-2
CDR3 protein: CASSMDTLYGYTF
CDR3 DNA: TGTGCCAGTAGTATGGACACACTCTATGGCTACACCTTC

D gene: .
clone size: .
V gene: TRBV6-5
J gene: TRBJ1-1
CDR3 protein: CASRSNTRNEAFF
CDR3 DNA: TGTGCCAGCAGGTCAAACACCAGGAATGAAGCTTTCTTT

D gene: .
clone size: .
V gene: TRBV13
J gene: TRBJ1-1
CDR3 protein: CASSSDTEGTEAFF
CDR3 DNA: TGTGCCAGCAGCTCGGACACGGAGGGGACTGAAGCTTTCTTT

D gene: TRBD2
clone size: .
V gene: TRBV3-1/TRBV3-2
J gene: TRBJ2-7
CDR3 protein: CASSRLRGGSYEQYF
CDR3 DNA: TGTGCCAGCAGCCGGCTTCGCGGGGGGTCCTACGAGCAGTACTTC

D gene: .
clone size: .
V gene: TRBV11-2
J gene: TRBJ2-5
CDR3 protein: CASSLGLGETQYF
CDR3 DNA: TGTGCCAGCAGCTTAGGCCTAGGAGAGACCCAGTACTTC

D gene: .
clone size: .
V gene: TRBV21-1
J gene: TRBJ2-7
CDR3 protein: CASSKNPRCEQYF
CDR3 DNA: TGTGCCAGCAGCAAAAACCCTCGGTGCGAGCAGTACTTC

D gene: TRBD1
clone size: .
V gene: TRBV27
J gene: TRBJ1-2
CDR3 protein: CASSPRQGASGYGYTF
CDR3 DNA: TGTGCCAGCAGTCCTCGACAGGGGGCCTCTGGCTATGGCTACACCTTC

D gene: .
clone size: .
V gene: TRBV5-6
J gene: TRBJ2-3
CDR3 protein: CASSLALDRNTDTQYF
CDR3 DNA: TGTGCCAGCAGCTTGGCTCTGGACAGAAACACAGATACGCAGTATTTT

D gene: TRBD1
clone size: .
V gene: TRBV5-8
J gene: TRBJ2-7
CDR3 protein: CASSFLGDRVNVDYEQYF
CDR3 DNA: TGTGCCAGCAGCTTTCTTGGGGACAGGGTAAATGTGGACTACGAGCAGTACTTC

D gene: TRBD1
clone size: .
V gene: TRBV2
J gene: TRBJ1-2
CDR3 protein: CASSEGQGYGYTF
CDR3 DNA: TGTGCCAGCAGCGAGGGACAGGGCTATGGCTACACCTTC

D gene: .
clone size: .
V gene: TRBV7-9
J gene: TRBJ2-7
CDR3 protein: CASSLVGPREQYF
CDR3 DNA: TGTGCCAGCAGCTTAGTAGGCCCTAGAGAGCAGTACTTC

D gene: TRBD1
clone size: few
V gene: TRBV3-1/TRBV3-2
J gene: TRBJ2-5
CDR3 protein: CASSSSGTGGLETQYF
CDR3 DNA: TGTGCCAGCAGTAGTTCCGGGACAGGGGGTTTGGAGACCCAGTACTTC

D gene: .
clone size: .
V gene: TRBV19
J gene: TRBJ2-6
CDR3 protein: CASSGEGAGANVLTF
CDR3 DNA: TGTGCCAGTAGTGGAGAGGGAGCTGGGGCCAACGTCCTGACTTTC

D gene: .
clone size: few
V gene: TRBV27
J gene: TRBJ1-5
CDR3 protein: CASSSIRFMPQHF
CDR3 DNA: TGTGCCAGCAGCTCTATACGTTTTATGCCCCAGCATTTT

D gene: .
clone size: .
V gene: TRBV7-9
J gene: TRBJ2-7
CDR3 protein: CASSLTSNPSEQYF
CDR3 DNA: TGTGCCAGCAGCTTAACTAGCAATCCTAGCGAGCAGTACTTC

D gene: .
clone size: .
V gene: TRBV7-2
J gene: TRBJ2-1
CDR3 protein: CASSLHAGLGNEQFF
CDR3 DNA: TGTGCCAGCAGCTTACACGCAGGGTTGGGAAATGAGCAGTTCTTC

D gene: TRBD1
clone size: .
V gene: TRBV10-3
J gene: TRBJ1-5
CDR3 protein: CAISDRGVGQPQHF
CDR3 DNA: TGTGCCATCAGTGACAGGGGGGTGGGTCAGCCCCAGCATTTT

D gene: TRBD2
clone size: .
V gene: TRBV27
J gene: TRBJ2-7
CDR3 protein: CASSSTSGGYEQYF
CDR3 DNA: TGTGCCAGCAGTTCGACTAGCGGGGGTTACGAGCAGTACTTC

D gene: .
clone size: .
V gene: TRBV5-1
J gene: TRBJ2-7
CDR3 protein: CASSFGGDLGEQYF
CDR3 DNA: TGCGCCAGCAGCTTCGGAGGGGACTTAGGCGAGCAGTACTTC

D gene: TRBD1
clone size: .
V gene: TRBV11-3
J gene: TRBJ2-4
CDR3 protein: CASSFAGQENIQYF
CDR3 DNA: TGTGCCAGCAGCTTCGCCGGACAGGAAAACATTCAGTACTTC

D gene: .
clone size: .
V gene: TRBV11-3
J gene: TRBJ2-7
CDR3 protein: CASSAGQPPYEQYF
CDR3 DNA: TGTGCCAGCAGCGCGGGACAGCCGCCCTACGAGCAGTACTTC

D gene: .
clone size: .
V gene: TRBV2
J gene: TRBJ1-2
CDR3 protein: CASSEPEAGVGGYTF
CDR3 DNA: TGTGCCAGCAGTGAACCCGAGGCCGGGGTTGGGGGCTACACCTTC

D gene: TRBD1
clone size: .
V gene: TRBV11-2
J gene: TRBJ1-6
CDR3 protein: CAGTGFHF
CDR3 DNA: TGTGCCGGGACAGGGTTCCACTTT

D gene: TRBD1
clone size: .
V gene: TRBV4-1
J gene: TRBJ1-6
CDR3 protein: CASSQEGQVNSPLHF
CDR3 DNA: TGCGCCAGCAGCCAAGAGGGACAGGTGAATTCACCCCTCCACTTT

D gene: .
clone size: .
V gene: TRBV5-1
J gene: TRBJ2-2
CDR3 protein: CASSLDVVDTGELFF
CDR3 DNA: TGCGCCAGCAGCTTGGATGTAGTTGACACCGGGGAGCTGTTTTTT

D gene: .
clone size: few
V gene: TRBV2
J gene: TRBJ2-5
CDR3 protein: CASTEVGLTSQETQYF
CDR3 DNA: TGTGCCAGCACCGAGGTAGGACTAACGTCCCAAGAGACCCAGTACTTC

D gene: .
clone size: .
V gene: TRBV6-1
J gene: TRBJ2-3
CDR3 protein: CASSESPGTYSTDTQYF
CDR3 DNA: TGTGCCAGCAGTGAATCTCCAGGGACTTATAGCACAGATACGCAGTATTTT

D gene: .
clone size: .
V gene: TRBV30
J gene: TRBJ1-2
CDR3 protein: CAWSALWQGINNYGYTF
CDR3 DNA: TGTGCCTGGAGCGCTCTATGGCAGGGGATAAATAACTATGGCTACACCTTC

D gene: .
clone size: once
V gene: TRBV19
J gene: TRBJ1-1
CDR3 protein: CASITAGFMNTEAFF
CDR3 DNA: TGTGCCAGTATTACTGCAGGGTTCATGAACACTGAAGCTTTCTTT

D gene: TRBD2
clone size: .
V gene: TRBV18
J gene: TRBJ2-7
CDR3 protein: CASSWGGSYEQYF
CDR3 DNA: TGTGCCAGCTCATGGGGGGGAAGCTACGAGCAGTACTTC

D gene: .
clone size: .
V gene: TRBV29-1
J gene: TRBJ2-7
CDR3 protein: CSVEDEVGEQYF
CDR3 DNA: TGCAGCGTTGAAGATGAGGTAGGCGAGCAGTACTTC